The rows below give T cell receptor beta chains drawn from one sample of a study of long-term antiretroviral therapy in people with HIV. The data were produced by immunoSEQ multiplex PCR, yet TCRdb's version contains in-frame clones alone and is incomplete. Of more than 10,000 clones listed, about 88% were seen once; the top ten hold roughly 21%. The source was unsorted PBMCs, collected 2.1 years after starting antiretroviral therapy. The source of these receptors is a middle-aged woman with HIV. CDR3s include the opening cysteine and the closing phenylalanine or tryptophan. Each record gives: D gene, V gene, J gene, clone size, CDR3 protein, CDR3 DNA. The D gene is left open where the match is weak. A row's size may be missing; if present it is once, few, many or a size class.

>.|TRBV4-3|TRBJ2-7|.
CASSQDRRGPGEQYF
TGCGCCAGCAGCCAAGATAGGCGGGGGCCGGGTGAGCAGTACTTC
>TRBD1|TRBV10-3|TRBJ1-2|.
CAISRDRANYGYTF
TGTGCCATCAGTAGGGACAGAGCTAACTATGGCTACACCTTC
>TRBD1|TRBV23-1|TRBJ1-2|.
CASRWDRGQLNYGYTF
TGCGCCAGCCGATGGGACAGGGGGCAGTTAAACTATGGCTACACCTTC
>.|TRBV5-8|TRBJ1-2|.
CASSPGTNGYTF
TGTGCCAGCAGCCCGGGGACAAATGGCTACACCTTC
>.|TRBV21-1|TRBJ1-6|.
CASTRQDYNSPLHF
TGTGCCAGCACAAGACAGGACTATAATTCACCCCTCCACTTT
>.|TRBV11-3|TRBJ2-7|.
CASSLDGGEQYF
TGTGCCAGCAGCTTAGACGGGGGCGAGCAGTACTTC
>.|TRBV14|TRBJ2-3|.
CASSQDSWQGADTQYF
TGTGCCAGCAGCCAAGATAGTTGGCAGGGAGCAGATACGCAGTATTTT
>.|TRBV2|TRBJ2-4|.
CASRGEGFIQYF
TGTGCCAGCAGGGGCGAGGGGTTTATTCAGTACTTC
>.|TRBV18|TRBJ1-1|.
CASSLTGSEAFF
TGTGCCAGCTCACTGACAGGTAGTGAAGCTTTCTTT
>.|TRBV9|TRBJ2-1|.
CASSVAAGTLTGPNEQFF
TGTGCCAGCAGCGTAGCCGCCGGGACCTTAACCGGTCCTAATGAGCAGTTCTTC
>.|TRBV5-1|TRBJ1-1|.
CASTTQMGGSTEAFF
TGCGCCAGCACCACGCAGATGGGGGGAAGCACTGAAGCTTTCTTT
>.|TRBV6-5|TRBJ1-4|.
CASSEGQTNEKLFF
TGTGCCAGCAGTGAAGGACAGACCAATGAAAAACTGTTTTTT
>.|TRBV2|TRBJ1-6|.
CASSEVRAGDSPLHF
TGTGCCAGCAGTGAAGTCCGTGCTGGGGACTCACCCCTCCACTTT
>.|TRBV11-1|TRBJ1-4|.
CASTLIRGTLHEKLFF
TGTGCCAGCACCCTAATAAGGGGGACACTCCATGAAAAACTGTTTTTT
>.|TRBV5-6|TRBJ2-3|.
CASSAWDRDSSDTQYF
TGTGCCAGCAGCGCGTGGGACCGCGACTCCTCAGATACGCAGTATTTT
>.|TRBV5-6|TRBJ2-7|.
CASSDTYEQYF
TGTGCCAGCAGCGATACCTACGAGCAGTACTTC
>TRBD2|TRBV9|TRBJ2-4|few
CASSVGGAGDPKNIQYF
TGTGCCAGCAGCGTAGGGGGAGCGGGGGACCCTAAAAACATTCAGTACTTC
>.|TRBV7-2|TRBJ1-3|.
CASSETAGNTIYF
TGTGCCAGCAGCGAGACAGCCGGAAACACCATATATTTT
>TRBD1|TRBV5-4|TRBJ1-4|.
CASSFIAGGNEKLFF
TGTGCCAGCAGCTTTATTGCAGGGGGAAATGAAAAACTGTTTTTT
>.|TRBV7-2|TRBJ2-7|.
CASANRGGYEQYF
TGTGCCAGCGCAAATAGGGGGGGATACGAGCAGTACTTC
>.|TRBV18|TRBJ1-3|.
CASSSAPRGSGNTIYF
TGTGCCAGCTCCTCCGCCCCGAGGGGATCTGGAAACACCATATATTTT
>.|TRBV19|TRBJ1-2|few
CASLPTPGNYGYTF
TGTGCCAGCCTACCCACCCCAGGCAACTATGGCTACACCTTC
>TRBD2|TRBV7-2|TRBJ2-4|.
CASSLVSGGSNIQYF
TGTGCCAGCAGCTTAGTGAGCGGGGGGTCGAACATTCAGTACTTC
>.|TRBV6-5|TRBJ1-2|.
CASSHPGTGDYGYTF
TGTGCCAGCAGCCACCCCGGGACTGGGGACTATGGCTACACCTTC
>.|TRBV7-6|TRBJ2-5|.
CASSLALPETQYF
TGTGCCAGCAGCTTAGCCCTTCCGGAGACCCAGTACTTC
>.|TRBV18|TRBJ1-5|.
CASSQLDNQPQHF
TGTGCCAGCTCACAGCTAGACAATCAGCCCCAGCATTTT
>TRBD1|TRBV19|TRBJ1-2|.
CASSADRGHRYGYTF
TGTGCCAGTAGTGCGGACAGGGGGCATCGGTATGGCTACACCTTC
>TRBD1|TRBV5-1|TRBJ2-1|.
CASSLMTGSYNEQFF
TGCGCCAGCAGCCTAATGACAGGGTCCTACAATGAGCAGTTCTTC
>.|TRBV7-9|TRBJ1-3|.
CASSLRTLGNTIYF
TGTGCCAGCAGCCTGCGGACCTTAGGAAACACCATATATTTT
>.|TRBV7-2|TRBJ1-1|once
CASSLAAWNTEAFF
TGTGCCAGCAGCTTAGCGGCGTGGAACACTGAAGCTTTCTTT
>.|TRBV6-6|TRBJ2-7|.
CASNEGGGGYEQYF
TGTGCCAGCAACGAGGGGGGCGGGGGCTACGAGCAGTACTTC
>TRBD1|TRBV4-1|TRBJ1-2|.
CASSQDGTGGGRYGYTF
TGCGCCAGCAGCCAAGATGGGACAGGGGGTGGAAGGTATGGCTACACCTTC
>TRBD1|TRBV5-1|TRBJ1-4|.
CASSLGQGAEKLFF
TGCGCCAGCAGCTTGGGACAGGGGGCTGAAAAACTGTTTTTT
>.|TRBV6-1|TRBJ1-3|.
CASSARTGSGNTIYF
TGTGCCAGCAGTGCCAGGACCGGCTCTGGAAACACCATATATTTT
>TRBD2|TRBV11-2|TRBJ2-7|.
CASSSSGGVWEQYF
TGTGCCAGCAGCTCTAGCGGGGGGGTTTGGGAGCAGTACTTC
>.|TRBV7-6|TRBJ1-2|.
CASSPPGGAYGYTF
TGTGCCAGCAGCCCGCCGGGGGGGGCCTATGGCTACACCTTC
>.|TRBV6-8|TRBJ2-5|.
CASSKGSRSEWCQETQYF
TGTGCCAGCAGTAAAGGGAGCAGGTCTGAGTGGTGCCAAGAGACCCAGTACTTC
>TRBD2|TRBV6-1|TRBJ2-3|.
CASARAGANTDTQYF
TGTGCCAGCGCGCGAGCGGGGGCCAACACAGATACGCAGTATTTT
>.|TRBV4-1|TRBJ1-4|.
CASSQDLAGEVKLFF
TGCGCCAGCAGCCAAGATTTGGCCGGTGAGGTAAAACTGTTTTTT
>TRBD1|TRBV6-1|TRBJ1-2|.
CASRRQGNYGYTF
TGTGCCAGCAGACGACAGGGAAACTATGGCTACACCTTC
>.|TRBV5-1|TRBJ2-7|.
CASSSASGGTISYEQYF
TGCGCCAGCAGCTCCGCGAGCGGCGGGACCATCTCCTACGAGCAGTACTTC
>TRBD1|TRBV6-5|TRBJ1-4|.
CASKNLQGALEKLFF
TGTGCCAGCAAAAATCTACAGGGGGCGCTTGAAAAACTGTTTTTT
>TRBD1|TRBV30|TRBJ2-1|.
CAWSATGQGADEQFF
TGTGCCTGGAGTGCAACGGGACAGGGGGCCGATGAGCAGTTCTTC
>.|TRBV4-3|TRBJ2-7|.
CASSQEMGAPYEQYF
TGCGCCAGCAGCCAGGAGATGGGGGCGCCATACGAGCAGTACTTC
>TRBD2|TRBV5-1|TRBJ2-7|.
CASSSGTSGGAYEQYF
TGCGCCAGCAGCTCCGGGACTAGCGGGGGCGCCTACGAGCAGTACTTC
>.|TRBV7-9|TRBJ1-6|.
CASSLEGNSPLHF
TGTGCCAGCAGCTTAGAGGGTAATTCACCCCTCCACTTT
>TRBD1|TRBV5-6|TRBJ1-1|.
CASSPRGRGTEAFF
TGTGCCAGCAGCCCCAGGGGGCGCGGGACTGAAGCTTTCTTT
>TRBD2|TRBV19|TRBJ2-4|.
CASASGDIQYF
TGTGCCAGTGCTAGCGGCGACATTCAGTACTTC
>.|TRBV10-1|TRBJ2-3|.
CASSESGRGRRDTQYF
TGCGCCAGCAGTGAGTCGGGAAGGGGCCGTAGAGATACGCAGTATTTT
>.|TRBV11-2|TRBJ2-3|.
CASNRGRRDTQYF
TGTGCCAGCAACCGGGGGAGGCGAGATACGCAGTATTTT
>.|TRBV7-9|TRBJ1-1|.
CASSLDGGRPEAFF
TGTGCCAGCAGCTTAGACGGGGGTCGACCTGAAGCTTTCTTT